The 27 T cell receptor beta chains in this list originate from one sample, sequenced in a study of neoadjuvant anti-PD-1 for oral cavity cancer. Profiled with immunoSEQ multiplex PCR; TCRdb holds only in-frame clones, not every one. Among some 13,000 clones listed, about four fifths were seen once. Regarding time point: after neoadjuvant nivolumab, at surgical resection. The sample here was PBMCs, taken after nivolumab (anti-PD-1) treatment. These receptors were obtained from a person aged 35-79 years with oral cavity squamous cell carcinoma.

This chain links TRBV5-5 with TRBJ2-5; D is perhaps TRBD2 (6 bases). The CDR3 spans 15 residues. Trimming stripped 4 bases from V and 3 bases from J, with 16 bases between. Germline V CDR1 and CDR2: SGHKS, YYEKEE (reference sequence). This CDR3 reads CASSNTGTGEETQYF. For the CDR3, the DNA is TGTGCCAGCAGCAACACCGGGACGGGAGAAGAGACCCAGTACTTC.

V is TRBV5-6 and J is TRBJ2-5, with TRBD1 identical over 8 bases. V trimming: 4 bases; J trimming: 6 bases; junction bases outside the gene matches: 5. The CDR3 has 13 amino acids. Germline-derived CDR1 and CDR2 are SGHDT and YYEEEE. This CDR3 is CASSLGQGKTQYF. CDR3 in DNA: TGTGCCAGCAGCCTAGGACAGGGAAAGACCCAGTACTTC. Variable domain in full (rest from reference TRBV5-6 and TRBJ2-5): DAGVTQSPTHLIKTRGQQVTLRCSPKSGHDTVSWYQQALGQGPQFIFQYYEEEERQRGNFPDRFSGHQFPNYSSELNVNALLLGDSALYLCASSLGQGKTQYFGPGTRLLVL.

This clone was seen a handful of times. V is TRBV19 and J is TRBJ2-5; D is undetermined. Per germline, CDR1 LNHDA and CDR2 SQIVND (reference sequence). The V and J ends lost 7 bases and 2 bases respectively, with 11 bases between them. The CDR3 has 13 residues. The chain's CDR3 is CASTQRDQETQYF. In DNA, the CDR3 is TGTGCCAGTACCCAGAGAGATCAAGAGACCCAGTACTTC.

The chain recombines TRBV28 with TRBJ1-4; D possibly corresponds to TRBD1 (6 bases). Germline V lookup: CDR1 MDHEN, CDR2 SYDVKM. The CDR3 is 15 amino acids. With 6 bases removed from V and 4 bases from J, the gap between germline ends came to 15 bases. CDR3 residues: CASSLKTGFNEKLFF. In DNA, the CDR3 is TGTGCCAGCAGCTTGAAAACAGGGTTTAATGAAAAACTGTTTTTT.

This chain uses TRBV5-6 with TRBJ1-2; 10 bases align to TRBD1. Losses at the gene ends were 4 bases for V and 8 bases for J; bases not matched to a gene: 23. The CDR3 length is 19 residues. Germline loops: CDR1 SGHDT, CDR2 YYEEEE. In nucleotides, the CDR3 is TGTGCCAGCAGCGAAGACAGGGGGCGGCCTCAGAAGTATGTATGGGGCTACACCTTC. Protein sequence: CASSEDRGRPQKYVWGYTF.

The J gene is TRBJ2-2, the V gene TRBV5-1; TRBD2 matches 12 bases. Unmatched junction bases numbered 7, after V lost 4 bases and J lost 6 bases. This CDR3 contains 16 residues. Germline V lookup: CDR1 SGHRS, CDR2 YFSETQ. CDR3 sequence (DNA): TGCGCCAGCAGCGATAGACTAGCGGGAGAGGCCGGGGAGCTGTTTTTT. Its protein is CASSDRLAGEAGELFF.

The chain uses TRBV5-1 and TRBJ2-1, with D perhaps matching TRBD2 (5 bases). This CDR3 region has 15 residues. Trimming removed 6 bases at V and 2 bases at J, with 15 bases between. CDR1 SGHRS and CDR2 YFSETQ come from the germline V gene. The CDR3 nucleotides are TGCGCCAGCATGGACTCCTTTAGCGCCTACAATGAGCAGTTCTTC. Protein product: CASMDSFSAYNEQFF.

J is TRBJ1-1 and V is TRBV4-2; unclear D gene. In germline, CDR1 is LGHNA, CDR2 YNFKEQ. The V gene lost 0 bases and the J gene lost 4 bases, with 9 bases spanning the gap. The CDR3 has 14 amino acids. This CDR3 is CASSQEIVGTEAFF. The CDR3, as DNA: TGTGCCAGCAGCCAAGAAATAGTTGGCACTGAAGCTTTCTTT.

The V gene is TRBV5-1, the J gene TRBJ2-1; TRBD2 matches at 7 bases. Unmatched junction bases numbered 15, after V lost 5 bases and J lost 7 bases. Germline V lookup: CDR1 SGHRS, CDR2 YFSETQ. This CDR3 has 16 amino acids. The CDR3 nucleotides are TGCGCCAGCAGTTACGGGCGGGAGTGGGAAGGGAATGAGCAGTTCTTC. This gives the protein CASSYGREWEGNEQFF.

This clone came up a few times. This chain joins TRBV6-1 and TRBJ2-7, with 7 bases aligning to TRBD2. The CDR3 has 13 residues. With V trimmed by 8 bases and J by 5 bases, 9 bases remained unmatched. The germline V gene encodes CDR1 MNHNS and CDR2 SASEGT. Here the CDR3 DNA reads TGTGCCAGCTCCTGGCGGACTAGAGACGAGCAGTACTTC. As protein: CASSWRTRDEQYF.

This clone was counted a single time. The V gene is TRBV7-9, the J gene TRBJ2-2; 9 nucleotides agree with TRBD2. CDR1 is SEHNR and CDR2 is FQNEAQ in the germline V gene (reference sequence). J gave up 7 bases and V 5 bases, and 8 bases lay outside the gene matches. This CDR3 has 15 residues. The CDR3 nucleotides are TGTGCCAGCAGCCTAAATAGCGGGAGCCACGGGGAGCTGTTTTTT. It is translated as CASSLNSGSHGELFF.

The chain recombines TRBV10-3 with TRBJ1-1; no definite D call. Deletions cut 6 bases from V and 3 bases from J, with 11 bases between. CDR1 and CDR2 from the germline V gene are ENHRY and SYGVKD. The CDR3 contains 13 residues. Here the CDR3 DNA reads TGTGCCATCAGGGGAGGCGCGGACACTGAAGCTTTCTTT. It yields the protein CAIRGGADTEAFF.

The chain carries TRBV7-9 and TRBJ2-7, with 7 bases matching TRBD1. Trimming at V came to 5 bases and at J to 3 bases, leaving 7 bases not matched to a gene. Germline V gene lookup returns CDR1 SEHNR and CDR2 FQNEAQ (reference sequence). This CDR3 region has 14 residues. CDR3 amino acids: CASSSRDSVYEQYF. For the CDR3, the DNA is TGTGCCAGCAGCAGCCGGGACAGCGTCTACGAGCAGTACTTC.

This clone has only a few counts. This chain connects TRBV5-4 to TRBJ2-7; 7 positions agree with TRBD2. Per the germline V gene, CDR1 is SGHNT and CDR2 is YYREEE (reference sequence). The CDR3 extends over 14 amino acids. After removal of 2 bases from V and 2 bases from J, the junction contained 4 bases not matched to a gene. Here the CDR3 reads CASSLSLATYEQYF. For the CDR3, the DNA is TGTGCCAGCAGCTTATCACTAGCGACCTACGAGCAGTACTTC.

This chain connects TRBV6-1 to TRBJ1-5, with no clear D. CDR1 and CDR2 from the germline V gene are MNHNS and SASEGT. The CDR3 is made up of 14 amino acids. Trimming cost V 3 bases and J 5 bases, with 11 bases left between them. CDR3: CASSENSPHQPQHF. The CDR3 DNA follows: TGTGCCAGCAGTGAGAACAGCCCTCATCAGCCCCAGCATTTT.

The chain couples TRBV5-8 to TRBJ2-3, with D hard to call. The CDR3 loop spans 15 amino acids. Deletions cut 0 bases from V and 0 bases from J, with 8 bases between. CDR1 and CDR2 from the germline V gene are SGHTS and YDEGEE. The CDR3, as DNA: TGTGCCAGCAGCTTGGTGGACCTAAGCACAGATACGCAGTATTTT. It encodes CASSLVDLSTDTQYF.

This clone was picked up a small number of times. The rearrangement uses TRBV5-1 and TRBJ2-1; no clear D gene. Germline loops: CDR1 SGHRS, CDR2 YFSETQ. The CDR3 covers 15 residues. The V end was cut by 0 bases, the J end by 0 bases, with 7 bases between. The CDR3 sequence: CASSLDLGSYNEQFF. The CDR3 DNA follows: TGCGCCAGCAGCTTGGACTTGGGCTCCTACAATGAGCAGTTCTTC.

The V and J genes are TRBV9 and TRBJ1-2, with 7 bases identical to TRBD1. The ends lost 4 bases at V and 4 bases at J; junction bases unmatched: 10. There are 15 residues in the CDR3. Germline lookup yields CDR1 SGDLS and CDR2 YYNGEE. This chain's CDR3 is CASSPRYTGAYGYTF. The DNA of the CDR3 is TGTGCCAGCAGCCCCCGCTACACAGGGGCCTATGGCTACACCTTC.

The count of this clone is one. The CDR3 DNA is TGTGCCAGCAGCAACACAGGGGCCCTGGGGGAGACCCAGTACTTC. This translates into CASSNTGALGETQYF. This sequence joins TRBV7-6 and TRBJ2-5, with 7 bases that match TRBD1. With 5 bases clipped from V and 5 bases from J, the junction kept 11 bases outside the gene matches. CDR1 is SGHVS, CDR2 FNYEAQ, per germline. This CDR3 has 15 residues.

The chain carries TRBV5-4 and TRBJ1-1, with TRBD1 as a possible D gene (6 bases). The CDR3 extends over 17 amino acids. The germline gives CDR1 SGHNT, CDR2 YYREEE (reference sequence). Trimming stripped 2 bases from V and 6 bases from J, with 23 bases between. The CDR3 coding sequence is TGTGCCAGCAGCTTAAGGGACATTGGGCAGCGGGGGGCTGAAGCTTTCTTT. Protein: CASSLRDIGQRGAEAFF.

This clone was seen a single time. This chain uses TRBV5-4 with TRBJ2-5, with 8 nucleotides matching TRBD2. The CDR3 consists of 14 residues. V shed 5 bases, J shed 1 base, and the junction held 4 bases outside the gene matches. The germline V gene has CDR1 SGHNT and CDR2 YYREEE (reference sequence). As DNA, the CDR3 is TGTGCCAGCAGTCAGGGACTAGTCCAAGAGACCCAGTACTTC. Translating gives CASSQGLVQETQYF.

The chain carries TRBV6-5 and TRBJ2-3, with D perhaps TRBD2 (5 bases). The germline V gene has CDR1 MNHEY and CDR2 SVGAGI. Trimming took 3 bases from V and 0 from J, leaving 13 bases between them. The CDR3 spans 16 residues. This chain's CDR3 is CASSYSAAYSTDTQYF. CDR3 coding DNA: TGTGCCAGCAGTTATTCAGCGGCCTATAGCACAGATACGCAGTATTTT.

V usage is TRBV11-2 and J usage is TRBJ2-6; 8 bases align to TRBD1. Germline CDR1 SGHAT, CDR2 FQNNGV. The junction had 7 bases not matched to a gene; V was cut back by 3 bases and J by 0 bases. The CDR3 is made up of 18 amino acids. CDR3 in amino acids: CASSFTGGPGSGANVLTF. DNA for the CDR3: TGTGCCAGCAGCTTCACAGGGGGTCCAGGCTCTGGGGCCAACGTCCTGACTTTC.

This clone has only one observation. V gene TRBV7-8 combines with J gene TRBJ1-4; tentatively, D is TRBD1 (5 bases). The CDR3 has 16 residues. Germline loops: CDR1 SGHVS, CDR2 FQNEAQ. Trimming took 0 bases from V and 2 from J, leaving 10 bases between them. The CDR3 spells CASSLAGGRTNEKLFF. For the CDR3, the DNA is TGTGCCAGCAGCTTAGCGGGGGGAAGGACTAATGAAAAACTGTTTTTT.

The chain has TRBV2 and TRBJ2-7; TRBD1 is a possible D gene (6 bases). The CDR3 runs 15 residues. CDR1 and CDR2 from the germline V gene are SNHLY and FYNNEI. V was clipped by 6 bases and J by 3 bases, with 18 bases between them. The DNA for the CDR3 is TGTGCCAGCAGGGTCGTAAGGGGACAATTCTACGAGCAGTACTTC. Translation gives CASRVVRGQFYEQYF.

The chain links TRBV7-2 to TRBJ2-7, with D perhaps matching TRBD1 (6 bases). The germline CDR1 and CDR2 sequences are SGHTA and FQGNSA. Between the trimmed V and J ends, which lost 2 bases and 5 bases, there was a span of 19 bases. The CDR3 consists of 16 residues. This CDR3 is CASSLRVRAGANEQYF. The CDR3 bases are TGTGCCAGCAGCTTAAGAGTTAGAGCAGGGGCTAACGAGCAGTACTTC. The variable domain in full, completed from reference TRBV7-2 and TRBJ2-7, reads GAGVSQSPSNKVTEKGKDVELRCDPISGHTALYWYRQSLGQGLEFLIYFQGNSAPDKSGLPSDRFSAERTGGSVSTLTIQRTQQEDSAVYLCASSLRVRAGANEQYFGPGTRLTVT.

This clone was recorded a few times. The J gene is TRBJ1-2, the V gene TRBV5-4; TRBD1 matches 10 bases. The ends lost 4 bases at V and 8 bases at J; junction bases unmatched: 11. The CDR3 is 15 amino acids. Germline-derived CDR1 and CDR2 are SGHNT and YYREEE (reference sequence). The CDR3, as DNA: TGTGCCAGCAGCCTCATGACAGGGGGCGCGAGAGGCTACACCTTC. Translation gives CASSLMTGGARGYTF.